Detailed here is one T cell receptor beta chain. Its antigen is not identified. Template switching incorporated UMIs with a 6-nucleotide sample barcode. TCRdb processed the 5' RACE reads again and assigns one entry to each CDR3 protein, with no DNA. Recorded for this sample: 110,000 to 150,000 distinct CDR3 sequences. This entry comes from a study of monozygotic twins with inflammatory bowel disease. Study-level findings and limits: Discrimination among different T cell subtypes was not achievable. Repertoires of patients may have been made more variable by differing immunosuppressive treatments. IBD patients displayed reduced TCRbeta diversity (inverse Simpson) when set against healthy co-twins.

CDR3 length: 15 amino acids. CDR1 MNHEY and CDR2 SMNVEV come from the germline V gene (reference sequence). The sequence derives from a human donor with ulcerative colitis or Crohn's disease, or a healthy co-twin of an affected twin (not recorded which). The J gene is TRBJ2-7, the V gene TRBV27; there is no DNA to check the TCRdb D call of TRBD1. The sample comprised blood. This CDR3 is CASRRRPRGSYEQYF.